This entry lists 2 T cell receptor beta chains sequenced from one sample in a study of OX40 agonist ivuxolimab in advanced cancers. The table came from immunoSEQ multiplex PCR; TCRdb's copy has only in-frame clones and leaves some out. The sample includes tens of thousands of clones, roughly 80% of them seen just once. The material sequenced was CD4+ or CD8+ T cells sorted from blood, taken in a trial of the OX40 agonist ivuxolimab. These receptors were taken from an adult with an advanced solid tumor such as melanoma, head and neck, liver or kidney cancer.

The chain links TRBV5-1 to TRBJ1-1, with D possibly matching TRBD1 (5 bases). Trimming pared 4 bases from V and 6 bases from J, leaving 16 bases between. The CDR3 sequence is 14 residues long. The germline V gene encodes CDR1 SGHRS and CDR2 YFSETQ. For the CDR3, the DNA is TGCGCCAGCAGCGGTTCGGGGGGGATCGCTGAAGCTTTCTTT. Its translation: CASSGSGGIAEAFF. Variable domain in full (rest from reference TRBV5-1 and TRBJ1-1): KAGVTQTPRYLIKTRGQQVTLSCSPISGHRSVSWYQQTPGQGLQFLFEYFSETQRNKGNFPGRFSGRQFSNSRSEMNVSTLELGDSALYLCASSGSGGIAEAFFGQGTRLTVV.

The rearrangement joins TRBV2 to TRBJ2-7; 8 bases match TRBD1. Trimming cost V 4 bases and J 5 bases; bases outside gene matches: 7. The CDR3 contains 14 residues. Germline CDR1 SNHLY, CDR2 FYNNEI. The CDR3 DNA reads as TGTGCCAGCAGTGGGGGACAGGACCCCCACGAGCAGTACTTC. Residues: CASSGGQDPHEQYF.